This is a list of T cell receptor beta chains from one sample in a study of T cells after yellow fever vaccination. One entry per CDR3 protein, called by TCRdb with MiXCR from the 5' RACE reads. The table lists hundreds of thousands of distinct CDR3 sequences, 12% of them singletons. The specimen comprised PBMCs, sampled on the day of the yellow fever booster vaccination. Receptor source: a man aged 30-40 years who received the YFV17D yellow fever vaccine. The CDR3 runs from the conserved cysteine through the conserved F or W. Each record gives: clone size, V gene, D gene, J gene, CDR3 protein. A D gene is named only where the DNA matches it firmly. Expanded clones are given a class, and other clones once, few, many or no size at all.

clone_size: NA; v_call: TRBV5-4; d_call: NA; j_call: TRBJ2-1; cdr3_aa: CASSPPAGEYNEQFF
clone_size: NA; v_call: TRBV15; d_call: NA; j_call: TRBJ2-3; cdr3_aa: CATSQIGTTDTQYF
clone_size: few; v_call: TRBV7-8; d_call: NA; j_call: TRBJ1-4; cdr3_aa: CASSPQVFGEKLFF
clone_size: NA; v_call: TRBV20-1; d_call: NA; j_call: TRBJ1-5; cdr3_aa: CSAPRGDNQPQHF
clone_size: NA; v_call: TRBV4-1; d_call: NA; j_call: TRBJ2-2; cdr3_aa: CASSSRFTEGTGELFF
clone_size: NA; v_call: TRBV27; d_call: NA; j_call: TRBJ2-2; cdr3_aa: CASSYSPGTGELFF
clone_size: few; v_call: TRBV12-3/TRBV12-4; d_call: NA; j_call: TRBJ2-5; cdr3_aa: CASSGGAGEETQYF
clone_size: few; v_call: TRBV28; d_call: NA; j_call: TRBJ1-1; cdr3_aa: CASSFPGNTEAFF
clone_size: few; v_call: TRBV12-3/TRBV12-4; d_call: NA; j_call: TRBJ2-5; cdr3_aa: CASRPRKSQETQYF
clone_size: NA; v_call: TRBV7-2; d_call: NA; j_call: TRBJ2-1; cdr3_aa: CASSMGPHDEQFF
clone_size: few; v_call: TRBV3-1; d_call: NA; j_call: TRBJ2-2; cdr3_aa: CASSHSWADDTGELFF
clone_size: NA; v_call: TRBV11-2; d_call: NA; j_call: TRBJ2-1; cdr3_aa: CASSLVGAMRTIYNEQFF
clone_size: NA; v_call: TRBV5-1; d_call: TRBD2; j_call: TRBJ2-3; cdr3_aa: CASRSGREPDTQYF
clone_size: few; v_call: TRBV5-1; d_call: TRBD2; j_call: TRBJ2-1; cdr3_aa: CASSHWTSGRVNEQFF
clone_size: many; v_call: TRBV24-1; d_call: TRBD2; j_call: TRBJ2-4; cdr3_aa: CATRPGLAGALGKNIQYF
clone_size: NA; v_call: TRBV20-1; d_call: TRBD2; j_call: TRBJ2-1; cdr3_aa: CSARRAGGPSYEQFF
clone_size: NA; v_call: TRBV7-2; d_call: NA; j_call: TRBJ1-1; cdr3_aa: CASSRTVETEAFF
clone_size: many; v_call: TRBV6-6; d_call: TRBD2; j_call: TRBJ2-2; cdr3_aa: CAAAGGGELFF
clone_size: NA; v_call: TRBV20-1; d_call: TRBD1; j_call: TRBJ1-2; cdr3_aa: CSASPDREANYGYTF
clone_size: NA; v_call: TRBV20-1; d_call: NA; j_call: TRBJ2-7; cdr3_aa: CCATKPDSGYSYEQYF
clone_size: NA; v_call: TRBV3-1; d_call: TRBD1; j_call: TRBJ2-1; cdr3_aa: CASSQMTGANYNEQFF
clone_size: NA; v_call: TRBV18; d_call: TRBD2; j_call: TRBJ2-1; cdr3_aa: CASAIDRTSGSVNEQFF
clone_size: NA; v_call: TRBV20-1; d_call: TRBD2; j_call: TRBJ2-7; cdr3_aa: CSARSSSGRAYEQYF
clone_size: NA; v_call: TRBV7-2; d_call: NA; j_call: TRBJ2-3; cdr3_aa: CASSLVVTPDTQYF
clone_size: NA; v_call: TRBV20-1; d_call: TRBD2; j_call: TRBJ2-4; cdr3_aa: CSAGTSSRSKNIQYF
clone_size: NA; v_call: TRBV7-2; d_call: TRBD1; j_call: TRBJ2-7; cdr3_aa: CASSLLLGGNEQYF
clone_size: few; v_call: TRBV7-9; d_call: NA; j_call: TRBJ2-3; cdr3_aa: CASSLAGVIAQYF
clone_size: few; v_call: TRBV11-2; d_call: NA; j_call: TRBJ2-7; cdr3_aa: CASSLSRHYEQYF
clone_size: NA; v_call: TRBV20-1; d_call: NA; j_call: TRBJ2-7; cdr3_aa: CSASPSETGAYEQYF
clone_size: NA; v_call: TRBV5-1; d_call: TRBD2; j_call: TRBJ2-1; cdr3_aa: CASSGGLAGLSSYNEQFF
clone_size: NA; v_call: TRBV18; d_call: TRBD1; j_call: TRBJ2-6; cdr3_aa: CASSAWTGSFSGANVLTF